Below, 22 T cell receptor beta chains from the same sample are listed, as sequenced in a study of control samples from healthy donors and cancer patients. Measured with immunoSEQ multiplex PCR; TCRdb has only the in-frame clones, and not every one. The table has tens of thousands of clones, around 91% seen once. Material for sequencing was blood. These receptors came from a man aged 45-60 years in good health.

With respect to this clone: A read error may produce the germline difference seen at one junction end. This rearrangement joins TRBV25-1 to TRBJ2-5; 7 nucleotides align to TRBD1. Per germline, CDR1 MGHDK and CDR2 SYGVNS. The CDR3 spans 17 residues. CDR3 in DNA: TGTGCCAGCTGTGAAAATCGTGTAGGGGGCAGGGGGGAGACCCAGTACTTC. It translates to CASCENRVGGRGETQYF. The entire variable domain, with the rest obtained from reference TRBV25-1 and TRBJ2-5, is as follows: EADIYQTPRYLVIGTGKKITLECSQTMGHDKMYWYQQDPGMELHLIHYSYGVNSTEKGDLSSESTVSRIRTEHFPLTLESARPSHTSQYLCASCENRVGGRGETQYFGPGTRLLVL.

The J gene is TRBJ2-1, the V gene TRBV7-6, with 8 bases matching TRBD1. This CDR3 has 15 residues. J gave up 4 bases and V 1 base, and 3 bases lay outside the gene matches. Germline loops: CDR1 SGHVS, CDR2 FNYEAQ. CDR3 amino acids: CASSLEQGAYNEQFF. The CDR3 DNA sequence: TGTGCCAGCAGCTTAGAGCAGGGGGCTTACAATGAGCAGTTCTTC.

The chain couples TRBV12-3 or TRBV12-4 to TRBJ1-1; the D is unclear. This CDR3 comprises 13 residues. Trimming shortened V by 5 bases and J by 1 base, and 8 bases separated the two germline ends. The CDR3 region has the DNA TGTGCCAGCAGTCAGTGGGAGAACACTGAAGCTTTCTTT. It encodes CASSQWENTEAFF.

For the CDR3, the DNA is TGTGCCAGCACCCCGACGGGGGCCAATCAGCCCCAGCATTTT. Translation gives CASTPTGANQPQHF. This rearrangement joins TRBV6-5 to TRBJ1-5; TRBD1 might be the D (6 bases). CDR3 length: 14 amino acids. Between the trimmed V and J ends, which lost 7 bases and 3 bases, there was a span of 13 bases. The germline gives CDR1 MNHEY, CDR2 SVGAGI.

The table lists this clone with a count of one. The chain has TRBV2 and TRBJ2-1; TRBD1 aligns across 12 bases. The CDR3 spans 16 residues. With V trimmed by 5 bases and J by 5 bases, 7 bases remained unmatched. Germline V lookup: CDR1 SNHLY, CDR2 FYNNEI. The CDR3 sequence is CASSPQGTGGHNEQFF. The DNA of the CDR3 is TGTGCCAGCAGTCCGCAGGGGACAGGGGGCCACAATGAGCAGTTCTTC.

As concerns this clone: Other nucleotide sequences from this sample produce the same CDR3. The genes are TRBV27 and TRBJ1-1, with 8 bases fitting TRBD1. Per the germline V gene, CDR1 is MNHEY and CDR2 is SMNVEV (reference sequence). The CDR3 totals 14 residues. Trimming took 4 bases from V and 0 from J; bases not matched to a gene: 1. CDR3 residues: CASSSTGVNTEAFF. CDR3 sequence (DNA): TGTGCCAGCAGTTCGACAGGGGTGAACACTGAAGCTTTCTTT.

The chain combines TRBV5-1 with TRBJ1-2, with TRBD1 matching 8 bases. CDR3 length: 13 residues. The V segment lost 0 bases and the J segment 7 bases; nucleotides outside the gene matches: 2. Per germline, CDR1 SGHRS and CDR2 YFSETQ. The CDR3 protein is CASSLGDRGGYTF. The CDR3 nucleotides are TGCGCCAGCAGCTTGGGAGACAGGGGTGGCTACACCTTC.

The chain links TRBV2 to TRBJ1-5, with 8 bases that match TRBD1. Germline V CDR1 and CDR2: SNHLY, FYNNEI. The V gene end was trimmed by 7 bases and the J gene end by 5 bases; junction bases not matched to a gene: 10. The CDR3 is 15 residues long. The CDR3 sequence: CASKRDRSLYQPQHF. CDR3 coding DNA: TGTGCCAGCAAGAGGGACAGGTCCTTATATCAGCCCCAGCATTTT.

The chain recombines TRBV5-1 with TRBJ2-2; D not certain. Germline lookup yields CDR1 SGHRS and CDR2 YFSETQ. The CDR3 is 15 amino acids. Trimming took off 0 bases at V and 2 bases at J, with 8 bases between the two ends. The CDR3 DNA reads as TGCGCCAGCAGCTTGGGGCAGACTAACACCGGGGAGCTGTTTTTT. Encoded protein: CASSLGQTNTGELFF.

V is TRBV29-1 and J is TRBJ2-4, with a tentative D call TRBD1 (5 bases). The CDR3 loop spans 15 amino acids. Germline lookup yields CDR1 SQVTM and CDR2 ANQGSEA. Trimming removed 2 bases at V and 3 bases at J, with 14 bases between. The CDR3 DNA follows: TGCAGCGTTGAACGGTGGCAGGGTGGCAAAAACATTCAGTACTTC. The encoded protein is CSVERWQGGKNIQYF.

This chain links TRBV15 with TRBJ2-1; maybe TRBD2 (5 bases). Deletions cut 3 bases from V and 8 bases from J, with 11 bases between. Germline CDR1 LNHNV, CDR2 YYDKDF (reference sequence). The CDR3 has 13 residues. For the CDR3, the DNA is TGTGCCACCAGCAGCGAGGGTTTCGATGAGCAGTTCTTC. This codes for CATSSEGFDEQFF.

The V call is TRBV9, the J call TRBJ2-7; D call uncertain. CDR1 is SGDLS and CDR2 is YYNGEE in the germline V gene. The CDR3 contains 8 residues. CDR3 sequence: CASSVGRV. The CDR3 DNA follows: TGTGCCAGCAGCGTAGGAAGGGTC.

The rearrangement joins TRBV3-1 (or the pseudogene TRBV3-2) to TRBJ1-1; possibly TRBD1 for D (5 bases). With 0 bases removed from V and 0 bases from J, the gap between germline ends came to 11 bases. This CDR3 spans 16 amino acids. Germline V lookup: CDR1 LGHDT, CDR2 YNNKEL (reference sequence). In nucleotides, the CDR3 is TGTGCCAGCAGCCAAGATTCTGGGGCTTTGAACACTGAAGCTTTCTTT. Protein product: CASSQDSGALNTEAFF.

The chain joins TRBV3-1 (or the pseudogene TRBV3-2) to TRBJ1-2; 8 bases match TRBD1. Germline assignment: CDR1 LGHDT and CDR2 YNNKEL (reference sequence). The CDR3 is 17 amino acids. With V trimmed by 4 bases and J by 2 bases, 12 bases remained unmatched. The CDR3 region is CASSPYTRQGSNYGYTF. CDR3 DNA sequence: TGTGCCAGCAGCCCATATACACGACAGGGGTCGAACTATGGCTACACCTTC.

The CDR3 region has the DNA TGCGCCAGCAGCTTGAGGCAGGGGTGGCAAGAGACCCAGTACTTC. It encodes CASSLRQGWQETQYF. The genes are TRBV5-1 and TRBJ2-5, with a weak D call TRBD1 (6 bases). The CDR3 covers 15 residues. Looked up from germline, CDR1 is SGHRS and CDR2 is YFSETQ. Trimming cost V 1 base and J 2 bases, with 12 bases left between them.

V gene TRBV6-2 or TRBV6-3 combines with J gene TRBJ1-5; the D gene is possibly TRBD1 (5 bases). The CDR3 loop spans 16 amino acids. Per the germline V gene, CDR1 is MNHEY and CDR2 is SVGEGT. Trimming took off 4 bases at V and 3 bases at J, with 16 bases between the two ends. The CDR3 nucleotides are TGTGCCAGCAGTTCGGGACGGCTGAACCTCAATCAGCCCCAGCATTTT. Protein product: CASSSGRLNLNQPQHF.

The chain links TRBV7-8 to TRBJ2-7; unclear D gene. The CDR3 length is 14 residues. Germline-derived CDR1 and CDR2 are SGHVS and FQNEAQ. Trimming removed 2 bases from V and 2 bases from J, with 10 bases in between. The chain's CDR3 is CASSLLRQPYEQYF. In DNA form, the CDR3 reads TGTGCCAGCAGCTTATTGAGGCAGCCCTACGAGCAGTACTTC.

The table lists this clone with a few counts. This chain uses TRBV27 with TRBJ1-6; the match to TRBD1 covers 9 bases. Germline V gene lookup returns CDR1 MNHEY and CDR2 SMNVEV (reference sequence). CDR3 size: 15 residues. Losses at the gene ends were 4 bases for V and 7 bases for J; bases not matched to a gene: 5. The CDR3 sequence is CASSSRTGENSPLHF. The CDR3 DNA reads TGTGCCAGCAGTTCGAGGACAGGGGAGAATTCACCCCTCCACTTT.

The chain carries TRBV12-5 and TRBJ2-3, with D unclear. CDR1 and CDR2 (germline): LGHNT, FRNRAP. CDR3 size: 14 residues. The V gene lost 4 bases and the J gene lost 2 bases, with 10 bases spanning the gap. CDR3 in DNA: TGTGCTAGTGGTTCCCCACATCTCACAGATACGCAGTATTTT. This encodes CASGSPHLTDTQYF.

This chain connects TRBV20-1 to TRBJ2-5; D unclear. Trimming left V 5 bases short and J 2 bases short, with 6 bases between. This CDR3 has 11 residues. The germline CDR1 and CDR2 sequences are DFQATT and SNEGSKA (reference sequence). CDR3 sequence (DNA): TGCAGTGCTCTGATTCAAGAGACCCAGTACTTC. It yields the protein CSALIQETQYF.

The CDR3 DNA reads as TGTGCCAGCAGCCCACCTTTGAATTCAGGGGGATTCTCTGGAAACACCATATATTTT. As protein: CASSPPLNSGGFSGNTIYF. The rearrangement links TRBV5-6 to TRBJ1-3; 7 bases are shared with TRBD1. The CDR3 is made up of 19 amino acids. Germline V CDR1 and CDR2: SGHDT, YYEEEE. J gave up 0 bases and V 4 bases, and 16 bases lay outside the gene matches.

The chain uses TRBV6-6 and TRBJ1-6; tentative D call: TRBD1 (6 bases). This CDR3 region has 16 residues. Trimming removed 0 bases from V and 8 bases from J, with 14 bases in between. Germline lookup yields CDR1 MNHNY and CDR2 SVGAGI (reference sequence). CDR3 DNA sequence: TGTGCCAGCAGTTACTCGAGGGGGGAGGGTTATTCACCCCTCCACTTT. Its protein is CASSYSRGEGYSPLHF.